The text below deals with one T cell receptor beta chain. These data come from a study of blood T cell repertoires in COVID-19. The method was immunoSEQ multiplex PCR; TCRdb's version includes in-frame clones alone and lacks a portion of them. Of tens of thousands of clones listed, 65% to 90% were seen once; the top ten hold 44%. V lost 7 bases to trimming and J lost 14 bases; unmatched junction nucleotides: 12. The CDR3 length is 14 residues. The V gene's germline CDR1 is MNHEY and CDR2 SVGAGI. The sequence derives from an elderly man with acute or convalescent COVID-19. Sequenced sample: peripheral blood. The rearrangement joins TRBV6-5 to TRBJ1-6, with 9 bases fitting TRBD1. The CDR3 DNA follows: TGTGCCAGCAACCAACGGACAGGGGCAAATTCCCTCCACTTT. Protein product: CASNQRTGANSLHF.